One and the same sample provided the 12 T cell receptor beta chains below, sequenced in a study of shared T cell receptors in the human thymus. Sequencing was performed with immunoSEQ multiplex PCR; in TCRdb, only in-frame clones are kept and a portion is missing. The repertoire holds 640,000 or so clones, over 75% seen once, with about 0.0094% in the top ten. These records were also assigned to another study, of human thymus T cells.

The source material was thymocytes. The receptors originated from a boy in the first two years of life with a congenital heart defect.

V usage is TRBV6-4 and J usage is TRBJ2-1; tentative D call: TRBD2 (5 bases). The germline gives CDR1 MRHNA, CDR2 SNTAGT. The CDR3 has 17 amino acids. Trimming cost V 3 bases and J 0 bases, with 15 bases left between them. The CDR3 sequence: CASSESTLANSYNEQFF. Written as DNA, the CDR3 is TGTGCCAGCAGTGAATCAACCCTAGCCAACTCCTACAATGAGCAGTTCTTC.

The DNA for the CDR3 is TGTGCCACCAGCAGAGACCGACAGCAAGCCTACGAGCAGTACTTC. This translates into CATSRDRQQAYEQYF. This chain links TRBV15 with TRBJ2-7; possible D gene TRBD1, 5 bases. Germline V CDR1 and CDR2: LNHNV, YYDKDF (reference sequence). CDR3 length equals 15 residues. V dropped 0 bases and J dropped 2 bases, with 11 bases sitting between them.

The J gene is TRBJ2-3, the V gene TRBV7-9, with TRBD2 matching 12 bases. The CDR3 runs to 18 residues. CDR1 is SEHNR and CDR2 is FQNEAQ in the germline V gene (reference sequence). The V and J ends lost 1 base and 0 bases, in that order; junction bases with no gene match: 5. The CDR3 region is CASSLVWTSGTSTDTQYF. The CDR3 nucleotides read TGTGCCAGCAGCTTAGTGTGGACTAGCGGGACTAGCACAGATACGCAGTATTTT.

This clone was detected a few times. The V and J genes are TRBV10-3 and TRBJ1-2; D unresolved. Germline V CDR1 and CDR2: ENHRY, SYGVKD. V was cut by 6 bases and J by 5 bases, with 7 bases left in between. CDR3 length: 11 residues. CDR3 region: CAISGGYGYTF. CDR3 DNA sequence: TGTGCCATCAGCGGAGGGTATGGCTACACCTTC.

This clone was seen a handful of times. This rearrangement joins TRBV4-3 to TRBJ2-7, with D perhaps TRBD2 (6 bases). Germline lookup yields CDR1 LGHNA and CDR2 YSLEER. This CDR3 has 14 amino acids. The V and J ends lost 4 bases and 1 base respectively, with 11 bases between them. CDR3 bases: TGCGCCAGCAGCCTTGGGAGGTCATCCTACGAGCAGTACTTC. Its protein is CASSLGRSSYEQYF.

The rearrangement links TRBV4-1 to TRBJ2-1; 9 nucleotides align to TRBD2. The CDR3 contains 17 residues. The V gene's germline CDR1 is MGHRA and CDR2 YSYEKL. The ends lost 1 base at V and 1 base at J; junction bases unmatched: 5. CDR3 sequence (DNA): TGCGCCAGCAGCCAAGCTTTTGCGGGGGGGTCCTACAATGAGCAGTTCTTC. It translates to CASSQAFAGGSYNEQFF.

This clone was observed a single time. The CDR3 nucleotides are TGTGCCAGCGGGGACAGGGAAAGTGGCTACACCTTC. This translates into CASGDRESGYTF. The chain uses TRBV6-5 and TRBJ1-2, with 9 positions matching TRBD1. Germline V lookup: CDR1 MNHEY, CDR2 SVGAGI. The CDR3 loop spans 12 amino acids. V shed 8 bases, J shed 7 bases, and the junction held 5 bases outside the gene matches.

This chain joins TRBV12-5 and TRBJ1-5; D may be TRBD1 (5 bases). V was cut by 7 bases and J by 2 bases, with 15 bases left in between. This CDR3 contains 15 residues. CDR1 is LGHNT, CDR2 FRNRAP, per germline. CDR3: CASASGGGGNQPQHF. The DNA of the CDR3 is TGTGCTAGTGCCTCCGGGGGTGGCGGCAATCAGCCCCAGCATTTT.

The chain employs TRBV5-5 and TRBJ2-7; D is ambiguous. Germline CDR1 and CDR2: SGHKS and YYEKEE (reference sequence). V was shortened by 1 base and J by 2 bases, with 7 bases between the two germline ends. CDR3 length: 13 residues. The CDR3 DNA sequence: TGTGCCAGCAGCTTGTACCAGGCCTACGAGCAGTACTTC. Translation gives CASSLYQAYEQYF.

The rearrangement uses TRBV5-4 and TRBJ1-2; TRBD1 agrees at 8 bases. The germline CDR1 and CDR2 sequences are SGHNT and YYREEE (reference sequence). Losses at the gene ends were 2 bases for V and 8 bases for J; bases not matched to a gene: 5. The CDR3 loop spans 13 amino acids. The CDR3 reads CASSLGQGGGYTF. As DNA, the CDR3 is TGTGCCAGCAGCTTAGGACAGGGTGGCGGCTACACCTTC.

The rearrangement links TRBV15 to TRBJ2-5; D remains ambiguous. Germline assignment: CDR1 LNHNV and CDR2 YYDKDF (reference sequence). This CDR3 contains 11 residues. With 4 bases removed from V and 3 bases from J, the gap between germline ends came to 3 bases. CDR3 loop: CATSTEETQYF. CDR3 nucleotide sequence: TGTGCCACCAGCACAGAAGAGACCCAGTACTTC.

This clone was seen only once. The rearrangement uses TRBV9 and TRBJ2-7, with D tentatively TRBD1 (6 bases). The V end was cut by 3 bases, the J end by 0 bases, with 13 bases between. Germline lookup yields CDR1 SGDLS and CDR2 YYNGEE. This CDR3 spans 15 amino acids. The CDR3 DNA sequence: TGTGCCAGCAGCGAGCACAGGGTGAGCTCCTACGAGCAGTACTTC. Encoded protein: CASSEHRVSSYEQYF.